Each of the 10 T cell receptor beta chains below was sequenced from the same sample in a study of cytomegalovirus exposure and HLA in healthy donors. PCR amplification relied on 60 Vbeta primers (plus 13 Jbeta primers). Sequenced by immunoSEQ multiplex PCR; TCRdb stores in-frame clones only, minus some. Of about 140,000 clones listed, about 80% are singletons. Specimen: PBMCs. Source of these receptors: a woman aged 60-75 years in good health and CMV-seropositive.

In regard to this clone: The junction and the germline gene differ at one end; a read error may be behind it. J is TRBJ2-7 and V is TRBV6-1; possible D gene TRBD2, 6 bases. Germline values: CDR1 MNHNS, CDR2 SASEGT. CDR3 length: 13 amino acids. The CDR3 DNA reads TGTGCCAGCAGTGATCGGGACTCCTTCGAGCAGTACTTC. Translated: CASSDRDSFEQYF.

This chain's CDR3 is CASRPDTVNQPQHF. CDR3 bases: TGTGCCAGCAGGCCGGACACCGTCAATCAGCCCCAGCATTTT. The gene calls are TRBV6-5 and TRBJ1-5; D is possibly TRBD1 (5 bases). The CDR3 has 14 residues. V was trimmed by 6 bases and J by 3 bases, leaving 12 bases between them. Germline V gene sequence: CDR1 MNHEY, CDR2 SVGAGI.

The V and J genes are TRBV4-3 and TRBJ2-5; 8 bases line up with TRBD2. The CDR3 runs to 15 residues. V lost 0 bases, J lost 5 bases, and 5 bases stayed unmatched. Germline V lookup: CDR1 LGHNA, CDR2 YSLEER. The CDR3 DNA is TGCGCCAGCAGCCAAGACGGCGGGAGGACGGAGACCCAGTACTTC. It translates to CASSQDGGRTETQYF.

The rearrangement uses TRBV29-1 and TRBJ2-7; 9 positions agree with TRBD2. Germline-derived CDR1 and CDR2 are SQVTM and ANQGSEA. This CDR3 has 16 amino acids. V lost 3 bases to trimming and J lost 0 bases; unmatched junction nucleotides: 9. This chain's CDR3 is CSVESSGSASSYEQYF. DNA for the CDR3: TGCAGCGTTGAGAGTAGCGGGAGCGCTAGCTCCTACGAGCAGTACTTC.

The chain couples TRBV6-5 to TRBJ2-5; tentative D call: TRBD1 (7 bases). The J call may not be correct, given that the DNA end is closer to TRBJ2-7. Per germline, CDR1 MNHEY and CDR2 SVGAGI. CDR3 length: 16 amino acids. In nucleotides, the CDR3 is TGTGCCAGCAGTTACGAGGAGGGGGCTTTTTCCTACGAGCAGTACTTC. Translation gives CASSYEEGAFSYEQYF.

This chain connects TRBV6-1 to TRBJ1-1; a possible D gene is TRBD1 (5 bases). V shed 3 bases and J shed 6 bases, with 14 bases lying between them. The CDR3 is 14 residues long. Germline values: CDR1 MNHNS, CDR2 SASEGT. The DNA for the CDR3 is TGTGCCAGCAGTGACGGGGGGTTAATCGCTGAAGCTTTCTTT. Amino acid sequence: CASSDGGLIAEAFF.

The chain recombines TRBV19 with TRBJ2-5, with a tentative D call TRBD2 (6 bases). The CDR3 loop spans 16 amino acids. Trimming left V 3 bases short and J 5 bases short, with 19 bases between. Germline loops: CDR1 LNHDA, CDR2 SQIVND (reference sequence). CDR3 region: CASSMSRDLTGETQYF. The CDR3 bases are TGTGCCAGTAGTATGAGCCGGGACTTGACGGGGGAGACCCAGTACTTC.

The gene calls are TRBV29-1 and TRBJ2-1; TRBD2 is a possible D gene (5 bases). Germline V gene sequence: CDR1 SQVTM, CDR2 ANQGSEA. This CDR3 is built from 12 residues. V shed 7 bases and J shed 4 bases, with 11 bases lying between them. CDR3 DNA sequence: TGCAGCGCCGCCGGGGTGTACAATGAGCAGTTCTTC. It encodes CSAAGVYNEQFF.

The chain has TRBV6-5 and TRBJ2-7; TRBD1 is a possible D gene (6 bases). Per germline, CDR1 MNHEY and CDR2 SVGAGI. V shed 6 bases and J shed 2 bases, with 17 bases lying between them. The CDR3 covers 15 residues. CDR3 sequence: CASSLDRQGPYEQYF. The CDR3 region has the DNA TGTGCCAGCAGCCTCGACAGGCAAGGACCCTACGAGCAGTACTTC.

This chain links TRBV5-6 with TRBJ1-4; unclear D gene. Germline values: CDR1 SGHDT, CDR2 YYEEEE. V shed 0 bases and J shed 0 bases, with 9 bases lying between them. CDR3 size: 16 residues. CDR3 region: CASSLGAQPTNEKLFF. For the CDR3, the DNA is TGTGCCAGCAGCTTGGGCGCCCAACCAACTAATGAAAAACTGTTTTTT. Based on the CDR3 plus reference TRBV5-6 and TRBJ1-4, the full variable domain is DAGVTQSPTHLIKTRGQQVTLRCSPKSGHDTVSWYQQALGQGPQFIFQYYEEEERQRGNFPDRFSGHQFPNYSSELNVNALLLGDSALYLCASSLGAQPTNEKLFFGSGTQLSVL.